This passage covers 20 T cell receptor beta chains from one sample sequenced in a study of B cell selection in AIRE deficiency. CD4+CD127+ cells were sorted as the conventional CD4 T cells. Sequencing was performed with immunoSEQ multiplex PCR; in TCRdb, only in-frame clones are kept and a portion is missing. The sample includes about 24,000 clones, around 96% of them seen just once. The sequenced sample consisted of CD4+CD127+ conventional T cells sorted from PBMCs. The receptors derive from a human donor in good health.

In nucleotides, the CDR3 is TGTGCCAGCTCACCAGAGCCGACCGGCGGGGAGCTGTTTTTT. It is translated as CASSPEPTGGELFF. V gene TRBV18 combines with J gene TRBJ2-2; D unresolved. The V gene's germline CDR1 is KGHSH and CDR2 LQKENI. Between the trimmed V and J ends, which lost 2 bases and 7 bases, there was a span of 11 bases. The CDR3 contains 14 residues.

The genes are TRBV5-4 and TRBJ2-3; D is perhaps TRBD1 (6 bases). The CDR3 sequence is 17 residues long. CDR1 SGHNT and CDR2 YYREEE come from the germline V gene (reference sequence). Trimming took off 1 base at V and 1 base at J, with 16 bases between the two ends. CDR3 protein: CASSLRGSRLGTDTQYF. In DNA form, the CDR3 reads TGTGCCAGCAGCTTGAGGGGGAGTCGATTGGGCACAGATACGCAGTATTTT.

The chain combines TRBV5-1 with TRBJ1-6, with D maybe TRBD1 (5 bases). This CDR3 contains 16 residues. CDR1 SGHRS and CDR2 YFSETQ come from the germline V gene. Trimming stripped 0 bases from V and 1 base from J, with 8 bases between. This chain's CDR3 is CASSLAQGSYNSPLHF. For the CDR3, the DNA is TGCGCCAGCAGCTTGGCTCAGGGATCCTATAATTCACCCCTCCACTTT. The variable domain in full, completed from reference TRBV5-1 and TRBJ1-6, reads KAGVTQTPRYLIKTRGQQVTLSCSPISGHRSVSWYQQTPGQGLQFLFEYFSETQRNKGNFPGRFSGRQFSNSRSEMNVSTLELGDSALYLCASSLAQGSYNSPLHFGNGTRLTVT.

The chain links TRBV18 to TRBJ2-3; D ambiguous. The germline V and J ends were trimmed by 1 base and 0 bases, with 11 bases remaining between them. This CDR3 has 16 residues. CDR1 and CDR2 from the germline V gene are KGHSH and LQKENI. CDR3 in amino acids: CASSPRPEPSTDTQYF. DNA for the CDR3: TGTGCCAGCTCACCACGCCCGGAGCCTAGCACAGATACGCAGTATTTT.

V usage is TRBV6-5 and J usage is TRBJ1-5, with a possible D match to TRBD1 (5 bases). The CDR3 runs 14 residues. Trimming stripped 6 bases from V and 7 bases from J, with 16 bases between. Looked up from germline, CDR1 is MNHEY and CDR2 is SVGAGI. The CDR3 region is CASRLGEGGQPQHF. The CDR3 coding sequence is TGTGCCAGCAGGCTGGGGGAGGGAGGACAGCCCCAGCATTTT.

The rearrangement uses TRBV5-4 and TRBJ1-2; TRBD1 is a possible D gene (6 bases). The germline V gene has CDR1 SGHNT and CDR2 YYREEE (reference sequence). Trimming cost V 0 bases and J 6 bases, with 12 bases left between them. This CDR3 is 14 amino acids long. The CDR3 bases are TGTGCCAGCAGCTTGGAAGAACAGGGCCATGGCTACACCTTC. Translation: CASSLEEQGHGYTF. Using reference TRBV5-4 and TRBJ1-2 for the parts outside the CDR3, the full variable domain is ETGVTQSPTHLIKTRGQQVTLRCSSQSGHNTVSWYQQALGQGPQFIFQYYREEENGRGNFPPRFSGLQFPNYSSELNVNALELDDSALYLCASSLEEQGHGYTFGSGTRLTVV.

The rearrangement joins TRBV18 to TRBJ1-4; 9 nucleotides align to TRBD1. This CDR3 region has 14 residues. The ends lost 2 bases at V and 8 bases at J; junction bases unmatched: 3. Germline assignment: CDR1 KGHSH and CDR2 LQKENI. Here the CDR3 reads CASSPGQGIEKLFF. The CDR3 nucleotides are TGTGCCAGCTCACCAGGACAGGGGATAGAAAAACTGTTTTTT.

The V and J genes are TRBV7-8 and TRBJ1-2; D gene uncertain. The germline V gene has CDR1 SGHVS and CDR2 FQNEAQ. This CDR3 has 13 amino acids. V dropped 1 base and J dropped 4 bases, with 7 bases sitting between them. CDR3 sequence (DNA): TGTGCCAGCAGCTTAGGTGGCAGCTATGGCTACACCTTC. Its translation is CASSLGGSYGYTF.

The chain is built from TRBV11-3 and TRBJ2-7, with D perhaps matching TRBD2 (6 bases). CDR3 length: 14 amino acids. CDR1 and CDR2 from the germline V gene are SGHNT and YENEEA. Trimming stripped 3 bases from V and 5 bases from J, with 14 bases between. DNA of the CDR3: TGTGCCAGCAGCTTTTCCGGGACTCGCGACGAGCAGTACTTC. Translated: CASSFSGTRDEQYF.

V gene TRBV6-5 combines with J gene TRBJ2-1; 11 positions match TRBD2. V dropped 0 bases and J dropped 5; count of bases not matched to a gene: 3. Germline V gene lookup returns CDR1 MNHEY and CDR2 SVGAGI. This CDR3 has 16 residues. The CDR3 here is CASSYSTTSGDNEQFF. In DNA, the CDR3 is TGTGCCAGCAGTTACTCGACGACTAGCGGGGACAATGAGCAGTTCTTC.

CDR3 coding DNA: TGTGCCAGCAGCGTAGGGGGCAGGGGGCGTGAAAAACTGTTTTTT. This encodes CASSVGGRGREKLFF. The J gene is TRBJ1-4, the V gene TRBV9; 8 bases align to TRBD1. The CDR3 runs to 15 residues. Germline lookup yields CDR1 SGDLS and CDR2 YYNGEE. Trimming cost V 0 bases and J 7 bases; bases outside gene matches: 5.

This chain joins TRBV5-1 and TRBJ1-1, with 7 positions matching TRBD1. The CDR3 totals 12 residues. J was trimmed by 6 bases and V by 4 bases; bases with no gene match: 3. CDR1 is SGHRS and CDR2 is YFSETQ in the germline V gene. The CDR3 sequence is CASSDTGAEAFF. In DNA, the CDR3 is TGCGCCAGCAGCGATACAGGGGCTGAAGCTTTCTTT.

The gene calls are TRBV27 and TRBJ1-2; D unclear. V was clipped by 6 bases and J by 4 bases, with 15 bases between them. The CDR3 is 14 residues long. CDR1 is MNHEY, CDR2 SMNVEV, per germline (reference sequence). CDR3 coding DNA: TGTGCCAGCAGGACCTTCCGCGATCTCTATGGCTACACCTTC. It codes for CASRTFRDLYGYTF.

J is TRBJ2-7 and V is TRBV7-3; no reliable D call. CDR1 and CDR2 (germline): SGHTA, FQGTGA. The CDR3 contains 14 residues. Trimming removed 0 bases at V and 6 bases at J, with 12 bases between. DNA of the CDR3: TGTGCCAGCAGCTTAACCACTGGGATGACCGAGCAGTACTTC. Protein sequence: CASSLTTGMTEQYF.

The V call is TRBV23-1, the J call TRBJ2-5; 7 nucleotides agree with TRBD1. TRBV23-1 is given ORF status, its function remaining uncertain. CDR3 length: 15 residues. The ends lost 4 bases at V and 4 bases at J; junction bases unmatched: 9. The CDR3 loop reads CASSLLTGPIETQYF. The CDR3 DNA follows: TGCGCCAGCAGTCTGCTGACAGGGCCAATAGAGACCCAGTACTTC.

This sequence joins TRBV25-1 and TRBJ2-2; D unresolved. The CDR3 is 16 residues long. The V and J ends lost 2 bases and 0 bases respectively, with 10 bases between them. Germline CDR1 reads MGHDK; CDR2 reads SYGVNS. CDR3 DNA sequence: TGTGCCAGCAGTGAAACAAATGTCGCGAACACCGGGGAGCTGTTTTTT. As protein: CASSETNVANTGELFF. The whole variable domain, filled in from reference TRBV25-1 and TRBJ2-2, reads EADIYQTPRYLVIGTGKKITLECSQTMGHDKMYWYQQDPGMELHLIHYSYGVNSTEKGDLSSESTVSRIRTEHFPLTLESARPSHTSQYLCASSETNVANTGELFFGEGSRLTVL.

CDR3 in DNA: TGTGCCAGCAGCCCCGGGGGGAGGGGTACTGAGAAGACCCAGTACTTC. Protein: CASSPGGRGTEKTQYF. V is TRBV9 and J is TRBJ2-5; 7 nucleotides agree with TRBD2. Trimming took 4 bases from V and 6 from J; bases not matched to a gene: 15. This CDR3 is built from 16 residues. The germline V gene has CDR1 SGDLS and CDR2 YYNGEE.

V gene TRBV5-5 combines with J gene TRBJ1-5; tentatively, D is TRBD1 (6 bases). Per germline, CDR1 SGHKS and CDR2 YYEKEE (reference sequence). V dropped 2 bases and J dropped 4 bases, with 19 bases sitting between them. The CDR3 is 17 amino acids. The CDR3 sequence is CASSLGLTGKANQPQHF. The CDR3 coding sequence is TGTGCCAGCAGCTTAGGTCTGACAGGCAAAGCAAATCAGCCCCAGCATTTT.

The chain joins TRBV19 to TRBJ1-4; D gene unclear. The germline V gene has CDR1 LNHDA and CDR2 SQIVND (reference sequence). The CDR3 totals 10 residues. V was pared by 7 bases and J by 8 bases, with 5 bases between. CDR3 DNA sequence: TGTGCCAGTATAGGAGAAAAACTGTTTTTT. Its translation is CASIGEKLFF.

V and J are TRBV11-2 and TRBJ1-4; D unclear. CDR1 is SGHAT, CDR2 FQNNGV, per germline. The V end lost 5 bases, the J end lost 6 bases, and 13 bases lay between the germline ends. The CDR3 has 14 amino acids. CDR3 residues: CASSPGRVDEKLFF. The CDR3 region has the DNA TGTGCCAGCAGCCCTGGGAGGGTAGATGAAAAACTGTTTTTT.